This TCR beta chain derives from a study of blood T cell repertoires in COVID-19. Study context: Acute and convalescent COVID-19 specimens originated in the United States, Italy and Spain. From T cells, B-cell-depleted T cells, or PBMCs came the material, which was cDNA or gDNA.

CDR1 SNHLY and CDR2 FYNNEI come from the germline V gene. This CDR3 region has 14 residues. V was pared by 5 bases and J by 4 bases, with 5 bases of the junction left unmatched. The Seattle patients joined while their infection was active and were tracked longitudinally afterward. Source study methods: It was from reference gene primer amplification that nucleated cell counts were estimated. Sequencing used immunoSEQ multiplex PCR; TCRdb keeps in-frame clones, though not all of them. D and trimming were read from the DNA, whereas the V and J calls and clone size are those reported in that table. The sample has some 360,000 clones, over 85% seen once.

The TCR sequence derives from a woman in her fifties or sixties with COVID-19, enrolled during active disease. The genes are TRBV2 and TRBJ2-3, with 8 bases lining up with TRBD2. The sample consisted of peripheral blood. As DNA, the CDR3 is TGTGCCAGCAGTTTAGCGGGGAGGTCAGATACGCAGTATTTT. Translated: CASSLAGRSDTQYF.